The 6 T cell receptor beta chains reported below all come from one sample, sequenced in a study of cytomegalovirus exposure and HLA in healthy donors. PCR was performed using 60 Vbeta and 13 Jbeta primers. Libraries were prepared by immunoSEQ multiplex PCR; TCRdb keeps only in-frame clonotypes and omits some of them. The sample has about 95,000 clones, 80% to 90% seen once; the top ten hold about 3.4%. The sequenced material came from PBMCs. These receptors were taken from a man aged 25 to 40 in good health and CMV-seropositive.

The rearrangement uses TRBV15 and TRBJ1-5; 9 positions agree with TRBD1. CDR3 length: 16 residues. J lost 2 bases, V lost 1 base, and 3 bases had no gene match. The germline V gene encodes CDR1 LNHNV and CDR2 YYDKDF (reference sequence). As DNA, the CDR3 is TGTGCCACCAGCAGAGGAGGGGACAGGGGCAATCAGCCCCAGCATTTT. Its translation is CATSRGGDRGNQPQHF.

In its sample, this clone was seen a few times. This sequence joins TRBV5-5 and TRBJ1-1, with D hard to call. V lost 4 bases to trimming and J lost 1 base, with 14 bases between them. There are 15 residues in the CDR3. The V gene's germline CDR1 is SGHKS and CDR2 YYEKEE (reference sequence). Written as DNA, the CDR3 is TGTGCCAGCAGCGTGAGGGATGCTAGGAACACTGAAGCTTTCTTT. This gives the protein CASSVRDARNTEAFF.

This clone has only one observation. V is TRBV28 and J is TRBJ1-3, with no clear D. Trimming took 1 base from V and 3 from J, leaving 7 bases between them. CDR1 is MDHEN and CDR2 is SYDVKM in the germline V gene. This CDR3 has 14 amino acids. The CDR3 DNA follows: TGTGCCAGCAGTTTATCGGGTTATGGAAACACCATATATTTT. Its translation is CASSLSGYGNTIYF. Combining the CDR3 with reference TRBV28 and TRBJ1-3 gives the whole variable domain DVKVTQSSRYLVKRTGEKVFLECVQDMDHENMFWYRQDPGLGLRLIYFSYDVKMKEKGDIPEGYSVSREKKERFSLILESASTNQTSMYLCASSLSGYGNTIYFGEGSWLTVV.

V is TRBV6-5 and J is TRBJ2-2; perhaps TRBD2 as D (6 bases). The germline CDR1 and CDR2 sequences are MNHEY and SVGAGI. There are 15 residues in the CDR3. Between the trimmed V and J ends, which lost 6 bases and 1 base, there was a span of 12 bases. CDR3 in amino acids: CASRRSSGNTGELFF. The CDR3 nucleotides are TGTGCCAGCAGGCGGAGTAGCGGGAACACCGGGGAGCTGTTTTTT.

The rearrangement joins TRBV28 to TRBJ2-3, with 9 bases aligning to TRBD1. Looked up from germline, CDR1 is MDHEN and CDR2 is SYDVKM. The CDR3 spans 17 residues. V gave up 5 bases and J gave up 1 base; unmatched junction bases: 10. The CDR3 is CASSPIVRTGGTDTQYF. CDR3 in DNA: TGTGCCAGCAGTCCCATCGTACGGACAGGGGGCACAGATACGCAGTATTTT.

Only one count was recorded for this clone. V gene TRBV4-1 combines with J gene TRBJ2-5; D may be TRBD1 (5 bases). The DNA end is more similar to TRBJ2-7, so the J call may be wrong. Germline V CDR1 and CDR2: MGHRA, YSYEKL. The CDR3 extends over 14 amino acids. The CDR3 here is CASSQEHRGYEQYF. Here the CDR3 DNA reads TGCGCCAGCAGCCAAGAGCATAGGGGTTACGAGCAGTACTTC.